Sequencing of this T cell receptor (beta chain) was carried out in a study of CD8+ T cells in alopecia areata. The CDR3 spans 15 residues. V lost 3 bases to trimming and J lost 1 base, with 13 bases between them. Per germline, CDR1 SGDLS and CDR2 YYNGEE. RNA was isolated and reverse transcribed to cDNA, the sequencing template. Measured with immunoSEQ multiplex PCR; TCRdb has only the in-frame clones, and not every one. The profile covers roughly 120,000 clones, with 35% to 40% appearing a single time and approximately 3% taken by the ten largest. The TCR originated in a human donor with alopecia areata. The chain recombines TRBV9 with TRBJ1-2; D gene unclear. Sequenced input: CD4+ T cells sorted from blood. The CDR3, as DNA: TGTGCCAGCAGCGGTGGACGGATAATTAACTATGGCTACACCTTC. It specifies CASSGGRIINYGYTF.